The 32 T cell receptor beta chains given below trace back to one sample, sequenced in a study of glioma-infiltrating T cells after dendritic cell vaccination. Repertoires were generated with immunoSEQ multiplex PCR, while TCRdb's copy carries only in-frame clones and drops some. The repertoire holds tens of thousands of clones, more than 90% seen once, with over 2% in the top ten. Sample: blood, taken before dendritic cell vaccination. The origin of the receptors is a human donor with glioblastoma.

The rearrangement links TRBV5-1 to TRBJ1-3; 9 positions agree with TRBD1. The germline V gene encodes CDR1 SGHRS and CDR2 YFSETQ. The CDR3 spans 16 residues. With V trimmed by 0 bases and J by 5 bases, 6 bases remained unmatched. CDR3 sequence reads: CASSLAAGQGRNTIYF. CDR3 sequence (DNA): TGCGCCAGCAGCTTGGCCGCGGGACAGGGAAGAAACACCATATATTTT.

This rearrangement joins TRBV19 to TRBJ2-2, with D perhaps matching TRBD2 (6 bases). V dropped 10 bases and J dropped 1 base, with 19 bases sitting between them. The CDR3 is 16 residues long. CDR1 is LNHDA and CDR2 is SQIVND in the germline V gene (reference sequence). CDR3 nucleotides: TGTGCCACCACCCGGGGGAAGCAGCTGAACACCGGGGAGCTGTTTTTT. Its translation: CATTRGKQLNTGELFF.

This clone has a single count. J is TRBJ1-2 and V is TRBV7-2, with no clear D. V was pared by 5 bases and J by 6 bases, with 13 bases between. Germline V gene data show CDR1 as SGHTA and CDR2 as FQGNSA. The CDR3 loop spans 13 amino acids. CDR3: CASSKEVVNGYTF. The CDR3 nucleotides are TGTGCCAGCAGCAAAGAGGTGGTGAATGGCTACACCTTC.

The V gene is TRBV7-6, the J gene TRBJ2-5; 13 positions match TRBD2. CDR1 and CDR2 from the germline V gene are SGHVS and FNYEAQ. V lost 1 base, J lost 4 bases, and 12 bases stayed unmatched. The CDR3 length is 19 residues. The CDR3 sequence: CASSLVGRLAGGTGETQYF. The CDR3 region has the DNA TGTGCCAGCAGCTTAGTAGGTCGACTAGCGGGGGGAACGGGAGAGACCCAGTACTTC.

The rearrangement uses TRBV7-2 and TRBJ2-1, with 11 bases fitting TRBD2. This CDR3 contains 15 residues. Germline V CDR1 and CDR2: SGHTA, FQGNSA. Trimming cost V 4 bases and J 10 bases; bases outside gene matches: 9. CDR3 protein: CASSSLAGGPWEQFF. In DNA, the CDR3 is TGTGCCAGCAGCTCATTAGCGGGGGGGCCATGGGAGCAGTTCTTC.

J is TRBJ2-5 and V is TRBV7-2; D might be TRBD2 (7 bases). This CDR3 region has 13 residues. Trimming removed 1 base at V and 11 bases at J, with 14 bases between. Germline V gives CDR1 SGHTA, CDR2 FQGNSA. The CDR3: CASSLDRDYDQYF. The DNA for the CDR3 is TGTGCCAGCAGCTTAGACAGGGACTACGATCAGTACTTC.

This clone was detected once. The CDR3 DNA reads as TGTGCCAGTATGCCTAGCGGGGGGGCCTGGCACGAGCAGTACTTC. Translation gives CASMPSGGAWHEQYF. The chain is built from TRBV19 and TRBJ2-7, with TRBD2 identical over 12 bases. The CDR3 has 15 amino acids. V lost 7 bases and J lost 5; bases outside the gene matches: 9. Germline V gene data show CDR1 as LNHDA and CDR2 as SQIVND (reference sequence).

The CDR3 DNA reads TGTGCCAGCAGCTTCCACGGGACAGGGAGGGAAGGCGGGGAGCTGTTTTTT. Translation: CASSFHGTGREGGELFF. The chain employs TRBV11-3 and TRBJ2-2; 9 bases map to TRBD1. The CDR3 runs 17 residues. Germline V gives CDR1 SGHNT, CDR2 YENEEA. With V trimmed by 3 bases and J by 7 bases, 12 bases remained unmatched.

The V gene is TRBV6-5, the J gene TRBJ2-7; 7 bases line up with TRBD1. CDR1 and CDR2 from the germline V gene are MNHEY and SVGAGI. The junction had 2 bases not matched to a gene; V was cut back by 2 bases and J by 1 base. The CDR3 covers 14 residues. The CDR3 DNA sequence: TGTGCCAGCAGTTACGAGACAGGGTCCTACGAGCAGTACTTC. This sequence encodes CASSYETGSYEQYF.

The rearrangement links TRBV19 to TRBJ2-7, with TRBD1 matching 7 bases. The CDR3 is made up of 16 amino acids. The trim removed 5 bases at V and 2 bases at J, leaving 12 bases unmatched. The germline V gene has CDR1 LNHDA and CDR2 SQIVND (reference sequence). CDR3 protein: CASSVPSGTATYEQYF. For the CDR3, the DNA is TGTGCCAGTAGTGTCCCCTCCGGGACAGCCACCTACGAGCAGTACTTC.

The V and J genes are TRBV12-5 and TRBJ1-1, with TRBD1 matching 7 bases. J was trimmed by 3 bases and V by 8 bases; bases with no gene match: 3. From germline, CDR1 is LGHNT and CDR2 FRNRAP. The CDR3 runs 12 residues. CDR3 sequence: CASYRGDTEAFF. The CDR3 DNA reads as TGTGCTAGTTACAGGGGCGACACTGAAGCTTTCTTT.

This sequence joins TRBV7-2 and TRBJ1-6; no clear D. V dropped 3 bases and J dropped 10 bases, with 7 bases sitting between them. Germline V CDR1 and CDR2: SGHTA, FQGNSA. The CDR3 runs to 12 residues. The chain's CDR3 is CASSFPRSPLHF. The CDR3 DNA sequence: TGTGCCAGCAGCTTTCCTAGGTCACCCCTCCACTTT.

This chain links TRBV6-6 with TRBJ1-1, with 7 bases matching TRBD1. The germline gives CDR1 MNHNY, CDR2 SVGAGI (reference sequence). The CDR3 contains 12 residues. The ends lost 3 bases at V and 6 bases at J; junction bases unmatched: 1. The CDR3, as DNA: TGTGCCAGCAGTTATGGGACAGCTGAAGCTTTCTTT. It translates to CASSYGTAEAFF.

V is TRBV11-2 and J is TRBJ1-2; a possible D gene is TRBD1 (5 bases). The CDR3 loop spans 14 amino acids. Germline V gene data show CDR1 as SGHAT and CDR2 as FQNNGV. The V end lost 3 bases, the J end lost 6 bases, and 14 bases lay between the germline ends. CDR3 protein: CASSFQGAVNGYTF. CDR3 DNA sequence: TGTGCCAGCAGCTTCCAAGGGGCGGTCAATGGCTACACCTTC.

The chain joins TRBV18 to TRBJ2-3; 7 bases map to TRBD2. Germline lookup yields CDR1 KGHSH and CDR2 LQKENI. The CDR3 covers 15 residues. J was trimmed by 2 bases and V by 2 bases; bases with no gene match: 4. The CDR3 spells CASSPGGDHTDTQYF. The DNA for the CDR3 is TGTGCCAGCTCACCAGGGGGGGATCACACAGATACGCAGTATTTT.

The chain recombines TRBV10-2 with TRBJ1-1, with unresolved D. The CDR3 totals 15 residues. Per the germline V gene, CDR1 is WSHSY and CDR2 is SAAADI. The V and J ends lost 6 bases and 5 bases respectively, with 19 bases between them. CDR3 loop: CASRHSGGNGTEAFF. The CDR3 coding sequence is TGCGCCAGCAGACACTCCGGCGGGAACGGAACTGAAGCTTTCTTT.

In this sample, this clone turned up once. The chain recombines TRBV11-1 with TRBJ2-1; perhaps TRBD1 as D (6 bases). Germline V gene lookup returns CDR1 SGHAT and CDR2 FQDESV (reference sequence). CDR3 length: 15 amino acids. With 2 bases removed from V and 4 bases from J, the gap between germline ends came to 12 bases. The chain's CDR3 is CASSLTEGEYNEQFF. Here the CDR3 DNA reads TGTGCCAGCAGCTTAACTGAGGGGGAGTACAATGAGCAGTTCTTC. Combining the CDR3 with reference TRBV11-1 and TRBJ2-1 gives the whole variable domain EAEVAQSPRYKITEKSQAVAFWCDPISGHATLYWYRQILGQGPELLVQFQDESVVDDSQLPKDRFSAERLKGVDSTLKIQPAELGDSAMYLCASSLTEGEYNEQFFGPGTRLTVL.

As to this clone: An end of the junction differs from the germline gene, which may be a read error. The rearrangement uses TRBV6-5 and TRBJ2-5, with 11 bases fitting TRBD1. The CDR3 contains 15 residues. Germline assignment: CDR1 MNHEY and CDR2 SVGAGI. CDR3 nucleotide sequence: TGTGCCAGCAGTGTGGACAGGGGGCAACGAGAGGCCCAGTACTTC. Translated, it gives CASSVDRGQREAQYF.

The chain combines TRBV15 with TRBJ2-7; weak D call: TRBD2 (5 bases). Trimming removed 3 bases at V and 2 bases at J, with 14 bases between. The length of the CDR3 is 15 residues. Germline V CDR1 and CDR2: LNHNV, YYDKDF (reference sequence). The CDR3 DNA reads as TGTGCCACCAGCAGGCCAGTTGCGGGTACCTACGAGCAGTACTTC. Translating it yields CATSRPVAGTYEQYF.

The chain combines TRBV5-1 with TRBJ2-5; tentative D call: TRBD2 (7 bases). Germline CDR1 SGHRS, CDR2 YFSETQ. V lost 0 bases and J lost 5, with 17 bases in between. The CDR3 runs to 16 residues. DNA of the CDR3: TGCGCCAGCAGCTTGGACCGGGGGGCCAGGTGGGAGACCCAGTACTTC. Encoded protein: CASSLDRGARWETQYF.

The J gene is TRBJ2-7, the V gene TRBV10-1, with D possibly being TRBD2 (5 bases). Trimming stripped 6 bases from V and 7 bases from J, with 19 bases between. CDR1 is WNHNN and CDR2 is SYGVQD in the germline V gene (reference sequence). This CDR3 spans 14 amino acids. The DNA of the CDR3 is TGCGCCAGCAGCACTGGACCGGGCCGGGGAGAGCAGTACTTC. It is translated as CASSTGPGRGEQYF.

V is TRBV5-1 and J is TRBJ1-4, with 7 nucleotides matching TRBD1. CDR1 is SGHRS, CDR2 YFSETQ, per germline. The CDR3 runs 17 residues. V shed 4 bases, J shed 7 bases, and the junction held 16 bases outside the gene matches. CDR3 DNA: TGCGCCAGCAGCGGGGTACAGGGGACCGGAGGGGGTGAAAAACTGTTTTTT. Residues: CASSGVQGTGGGEKLFF.

This rearrangement joins TRBV5-4 to TRBJ2-5, with 11 bases aligning to TRBD2. After removal of 0 bases from V and 4 bases from J, the junction contained 17 bases not matched to a gene. The germline CDR1 and CDR2 sequences are SGHNT and YYREEE (reference sequence). The CDR3 extends over 20 amino acids. The CDR3 sequence is CASSLVIRYSGGAGGETQYF. The DNA of the CDR3 is TGTGCCAGCAGCTTGGTCATTAGGTATAGCGGGGGGGCCGGAGGAGAGACCCAGTACTTC.

This clone was seen once. V gene TRBV5-1 combines with J gene TRBJ2-3; 10 nucleotides line up with TRBD1. In germline, CDR1 is SGHRS, CDR2 YFSETQ. The V and J ends lost 2 bases and 3 bases, in that order; junction bases with no gene match: 6. The CDR3 sequence is 16 residues long. The CDR3 reads CASSFGTGVTTDTQYF. The CDR3 DNA is TGCGCCAGCAGCTTTGGGACAGGGGTAACAACAGATACGCAGTATTTT.

The rearrangement uses TRBV7-8 and TRBJ2-5; 7 positions agree with TRBD1. After removal of 5 bases from V and 2 bases from J, the junction contained 2 bases not matched to a gene. This CDR3 contains 13 residues. Germline CDR1 SGHVS, CDR2 FQNEAQ. The CDR3 DNA follows: TGTGCCAGCAGCCGGGACAGACAAGAGACCCAGTACTTC. The encoded protein is CASSRDRQETQYF.

The V and J genes are TRBV6-5 and TRBJ1-5; weak D call: TRBD1 (6 bases). Germline lookup yields CDR1 MNHEY and CDR2 SVGAGI. The CDR3 consists of 15 residues. Trimming cost V 6 bases and J 5 bases, with 17 bases left between them. The CDR3 spells CASRKGQSVHQPQHF. In DNA form, the CDR3 reads TGTGCCAGCAGAAAAGGACAGTCCGTCCATCAGCCCCAGCATTTT.

The genes are TRBV2 and TRBJ1-5; D might be TRBD1 (5 bases). This CDR3 is 15 amino acids long. Germline CDR1 is SNHLY and CDR2 is FYNNEI. Between the trimmed V and J ends, which lost 6 bases and 1 base, there was a span of 13 bases. CDR3 region: CASSGTSKSNQPQHF. The CDR3 DNA follows: TGTGCCAGCAGCGGGACTTCTAAAAGCAATCAGCCCCAGCATTTT. Together with reference TRBV2 and TRBJ1-5, the CDR3 gives the full variable domain: EPEVTQTPSHQVTQMGQEVILRCVPISNHLYFYWYRQILGQKVEFLVSFYNNEISEKSEIFDDQFSVERPDGSNFTLKIRSTKLEDSAMYFCASSGTSKSNQPQHFGDGTRLSIL.

V gene TRBV6-5 combines with J gene TRBJ2-5, with 11 bases that match TRBD1. With 5 bases clipped from V and 4 bases from J, the junction kept 6 bases outside the gene matches. The CDR3 sequence is 15 residues long. CDR1 and CDR2 (germline): MNHEY, SVGAGI. The CDR3: CASSVDRGQRETQYF. The CDR3 bases are TGTGCCAGCAGTGTGGACAGGGGGCAACGAGAGACCCAGTACTTC.

The rearrangement joins TRBV7-2 to TRBJ1-2; 7 positions agree with TRBD1. The J segment lost 2 bases and the V segment lost 5 bases, leaving 5 bases of the junction unmatched. Germline lookup yields CDR1 SGHTA and CDR2 FQGNSA. The CDR3 runs 14 residues. The CDR3 region has the DNA TGTGCCAGCAGCACCAACAGGGGAAACTATGGCTACACCTTC. Encoded protein: CASSTNRGNYGYTF.

The chain has TRBV7-2 and TRBJ2-1; D ambiguous. The CDR3 has 13 residues. The germline V gene encodes CDR1 SGHTA and CDR2 FQGNSA. With 5 bases removed from V and 1 base from J, the gap between germline ends came to 6 bases. The CDR3 nucleotides are TGTGCCAGCAGCCGCGGATCCTACAATGAGCAGTTCTTC. Translation: CASSRGSYNEQFF.

V gene TRBV9 combines with J gene TRBJ2-1; D is ambiguous. The CDR3 is made up of 16 amino acids. Trimming cost V 0 bases and J 4 bases, with 14 bases left between them. Germline CDR1 is SGDLS and CDR2 is YYNGEE. CDR3 protein: CASSVGPPNSYNEQFF. The CDR3 DNA sequence: TGTGCCAGCAGCGTAGGTCCCCCAAACAGTTACAATGAGCAGTTCTTC. The entire variable domain, with the rest obtained from reference TRBV9 and TRBJ2-1, is as follows: DSGVTQTPKHLITATGQRVTLRCSPRSGDLSVYWYQQSLDQGLQFLIQYYNGEERAKGNILERFSAQQFPDLHSELNLSSLELGDSALYFCASSVGPPNSYNEQFFGPGTRLTVL.

The V and J genes are TRBV6-1 and TRBJ2-2; 8 bases map to TRBD2. The V gene's germline CDR1 is MNHNS and CDR2 SASEGT. J gave up 7 bases and V 7 bases, and 8 bases lay outside the gene matches. The CDR3 length is 14 residues. The CDR3 spells CASNPGGPDGELFF. The CDR3 DNA follows: TGTGCCAGCAATCCGGGGGGGCCCGACGGGGAGCTGTTTTTT.